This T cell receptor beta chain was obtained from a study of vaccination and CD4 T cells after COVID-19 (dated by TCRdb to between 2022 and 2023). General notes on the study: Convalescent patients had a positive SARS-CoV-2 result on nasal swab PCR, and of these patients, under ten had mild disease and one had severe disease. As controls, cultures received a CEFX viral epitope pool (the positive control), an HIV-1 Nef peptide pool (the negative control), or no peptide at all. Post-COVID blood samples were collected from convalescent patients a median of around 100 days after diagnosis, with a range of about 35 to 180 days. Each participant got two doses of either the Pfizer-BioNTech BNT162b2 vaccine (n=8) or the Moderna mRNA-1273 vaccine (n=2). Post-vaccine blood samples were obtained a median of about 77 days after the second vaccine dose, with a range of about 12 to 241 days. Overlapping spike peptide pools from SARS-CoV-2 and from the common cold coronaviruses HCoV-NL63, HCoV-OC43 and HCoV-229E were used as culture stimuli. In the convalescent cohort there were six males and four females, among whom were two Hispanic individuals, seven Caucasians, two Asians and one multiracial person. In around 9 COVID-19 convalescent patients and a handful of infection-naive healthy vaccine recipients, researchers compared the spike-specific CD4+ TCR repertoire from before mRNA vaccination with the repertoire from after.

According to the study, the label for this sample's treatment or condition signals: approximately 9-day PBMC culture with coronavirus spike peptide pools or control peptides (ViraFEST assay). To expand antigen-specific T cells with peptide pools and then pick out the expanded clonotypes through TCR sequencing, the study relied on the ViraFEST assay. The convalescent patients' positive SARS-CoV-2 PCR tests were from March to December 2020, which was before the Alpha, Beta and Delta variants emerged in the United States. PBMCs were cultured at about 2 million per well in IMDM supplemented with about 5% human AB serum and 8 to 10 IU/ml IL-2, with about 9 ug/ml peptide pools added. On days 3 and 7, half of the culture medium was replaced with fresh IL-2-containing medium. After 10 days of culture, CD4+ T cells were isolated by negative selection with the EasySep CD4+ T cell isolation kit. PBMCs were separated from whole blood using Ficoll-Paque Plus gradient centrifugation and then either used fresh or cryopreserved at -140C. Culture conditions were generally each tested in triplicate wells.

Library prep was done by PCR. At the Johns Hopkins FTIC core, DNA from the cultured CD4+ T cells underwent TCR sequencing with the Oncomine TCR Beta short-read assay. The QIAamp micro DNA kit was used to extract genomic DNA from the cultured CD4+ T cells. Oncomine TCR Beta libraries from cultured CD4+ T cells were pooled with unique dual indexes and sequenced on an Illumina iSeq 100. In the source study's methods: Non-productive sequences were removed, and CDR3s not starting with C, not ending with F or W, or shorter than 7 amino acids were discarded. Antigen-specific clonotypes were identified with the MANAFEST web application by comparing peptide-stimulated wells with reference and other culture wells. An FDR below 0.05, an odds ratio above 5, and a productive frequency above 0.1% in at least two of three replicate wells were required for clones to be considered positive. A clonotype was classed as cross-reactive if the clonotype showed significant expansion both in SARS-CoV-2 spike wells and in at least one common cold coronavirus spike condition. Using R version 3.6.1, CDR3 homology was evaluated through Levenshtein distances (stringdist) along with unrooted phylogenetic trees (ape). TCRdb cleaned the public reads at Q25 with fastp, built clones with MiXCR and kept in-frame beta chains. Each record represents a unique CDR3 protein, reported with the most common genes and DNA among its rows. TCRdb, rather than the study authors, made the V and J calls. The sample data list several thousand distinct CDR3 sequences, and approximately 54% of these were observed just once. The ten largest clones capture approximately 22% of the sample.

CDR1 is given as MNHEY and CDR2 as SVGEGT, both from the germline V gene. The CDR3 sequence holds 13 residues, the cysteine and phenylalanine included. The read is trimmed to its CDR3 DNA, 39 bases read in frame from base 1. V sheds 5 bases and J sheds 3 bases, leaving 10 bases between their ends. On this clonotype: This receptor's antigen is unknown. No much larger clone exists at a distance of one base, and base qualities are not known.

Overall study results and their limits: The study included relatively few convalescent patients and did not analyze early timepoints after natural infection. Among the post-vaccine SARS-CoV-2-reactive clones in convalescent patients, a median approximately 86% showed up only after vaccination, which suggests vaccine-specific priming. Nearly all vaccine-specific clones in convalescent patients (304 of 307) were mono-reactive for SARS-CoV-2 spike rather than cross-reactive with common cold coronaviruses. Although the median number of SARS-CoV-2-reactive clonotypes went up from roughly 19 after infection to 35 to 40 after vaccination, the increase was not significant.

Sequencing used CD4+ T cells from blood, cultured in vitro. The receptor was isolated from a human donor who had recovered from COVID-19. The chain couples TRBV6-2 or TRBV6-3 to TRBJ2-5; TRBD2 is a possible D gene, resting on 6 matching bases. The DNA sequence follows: TGTGCCAGCAGTAAATGGGGGGAAGAGACCCAGTACTTC. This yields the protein CASSKWGEETQYF.